The clone carrying this T cell receptor (beta chain) was observed a few times. Its cognate antigen is unknown. TCRdb keeps only in-frame clones here, not all; method: immunoSEQ multiplex PCR. The sample comprises over 90,000 clones, roughly 91% of which are singletons, and around 45% rests with the top ten. This sample is part of a study of T cell responses to AZD1222 COVID-19 vaccine. Study conclusions and caveats: Spike-specific TCR breadth and depth rose after two AZD1222 doses. Nearly half of spike-specific TCRs reportedly go after variant regions that carry no mutations. There were mostly white British donors and more females than males, and clonal diversity was possibly underestimated. Scientists sampled the repertoires only once the peak T cell response had passed.

Trimming took off 5 bases at V and 1 base at J, with 2 bases between the two ends. The CDR3 runs 11 residues. CDR1 and CDR2 (germline): MDHEN, SYDVKM. The sequencing here drew on peripheral blood, taken on day 0 of AZD1222 vaccination. The sequence came from an adult in good health. The rearrangement links TRBV28 to TRBJ1-1; no reliable D call. The CDR3 DNA sequence: TGTGCCAGCAGTCAGAACACTGAAGCTTTCTTT. This sequence encodes CASSQNTEAFF.